The TCR beta chain described here comes from a study of T cell changes during pregnancy in multiple sclerosis. Sequencing was performed with immunoSEQ multiplex PCR; in TCRdb, only in-frame clones are kept and a portion is missing. Of around 35,000 clones in the sample, roughly nine tenths were seen once. This CDR3 has 15 amino acids. Trimming removed 5 bases from V and 3 bases from J; junction bases left unmatched: 9. Germline CDR1 and CDR2: SGHAT and FQNNGV. This specimen consisted of CD4+ T cells from peripheral blood mononuclear cells, obtained after pregnancy. The sequence was obtained from a female donor with multiple sclerosis, enrolled in a pregnancy study. The genes are TRBV11-2 and TRBJ2-5, with 7 nucleotides matching TRBD1. The CDR3 loop reads CASSPRGFVEETQYF. In DNA, the CDR3 is TGTGCCAGCAGCCCCAGGGGGTTTGTGGAAGAGACCCAGTACTTC.